The present T cell receptor beta chain was sequenced within a study of blood T cell repertoires in COVID-19. The CDR3 consists of 16 residues. V was clipped by 7 bases and J by 16 bases; unmatched bases: 17. Looked up from germline, CDR1 is SNHLY and CDR2 is FYNNEI. Data came from immunoSEQ multiplex PCR; TCRdb stores just in-frame clones and leaves some out. Of approximately 260,000 clones in the sample, about 80% were seen once. The receptor was isolated from a human donor in a cohort sampled during active COVID-19. Sequencing was performed on peripheral blood. V is TRBV2 and J is TRBJ2-1, with 15 bases matching TRBD2. CDR3 DNA sequence: TGTGCCAGCATGAGGGAACGAGGACTAGCGGGGGGGCAGACCTTCTTC. This gives the protein CASMRERGLAGGQTFF.